This T cell receptor (beta chain) was recovered during a study of blood T cells in healthy people across ages. A second PCR of roughly 7 to 11 cycles used a sample-barcoded 5' primer and a J-beta primer mix. TCRdb reprocessed the 5' RACE reads with MiXCR, giving one entry per CDR3 protein. The table includes roughly 1,500,000 distinct CDR3 sequences, 34% detected once. This receptor was taken from a woman aged 30 to 39 in good health. Sequencing input: blood.

The CDR3 sequence is CAISGGGEGQPQHF. The CDR3 nucleotides are TGTGCCATCAGTGGAGGGGGTGAGGGTCAGCCCCAGCATTTT. This rearrangement joins TRBV10-3 to TRBJ1-5; possible D gene TRBD1, 6 bases. The CDR3 has 14 residues. Trimming took 4 bases from V and 6 from J, leaving 13 bases between them. CDR1 is ENHRY, CDR2 SYGVKD, per germline.